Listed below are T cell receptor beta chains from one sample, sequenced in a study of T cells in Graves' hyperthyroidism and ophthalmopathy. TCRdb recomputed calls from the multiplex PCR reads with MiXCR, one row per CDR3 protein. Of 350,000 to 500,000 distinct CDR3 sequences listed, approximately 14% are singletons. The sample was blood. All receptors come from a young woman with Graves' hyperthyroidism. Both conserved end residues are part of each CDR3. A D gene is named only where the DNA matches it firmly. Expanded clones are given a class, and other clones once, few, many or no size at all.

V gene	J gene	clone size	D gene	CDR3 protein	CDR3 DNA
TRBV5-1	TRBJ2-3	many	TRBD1	CASRLSQGASDTQYF	TGCGCCAGCAGGCTTTCACAGGGGGCTTCAGATACGCAGTATTTT
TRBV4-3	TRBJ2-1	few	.	CASSQVYNEQFF	TGCGCCAGCAGCCAAGTCTACAATGAGCAGTTCTTC
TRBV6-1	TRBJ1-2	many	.	CASSNQGNGYEGYTF	TGTGCCAGCAGTAACCAGGGGAACGGATATGAAGGCTACACCTTC
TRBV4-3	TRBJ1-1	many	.	CASSQFLGTTEAFF	TGCGCCAGCAGTCAGTTCCTAGGGACCACTGAAGCTTTCTTT
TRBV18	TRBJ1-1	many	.	CASSPPDARNTEAFF	TGTGCCAGCTCACCACCGGATGCGAGGAACACTGAAGCTTTCTTT
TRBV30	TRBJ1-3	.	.	CAWSWSSAKFSGNTIYF	TGTGCCTGGAGTTGGAGTTCAGCAAAGTTCTCTGGAAACACCATATATTTT
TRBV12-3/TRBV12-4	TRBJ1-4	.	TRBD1	CASHRGPNEKLFF	TGTGCCTCCCACAGGGGGCCAAATGAAAAACTGTTTTTT
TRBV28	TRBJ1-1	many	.	CASLPGVVGTEAFF	TGTGCCAGCCTCCCAGGGGTAGTCGGCACTGAAGCTTTCTTT
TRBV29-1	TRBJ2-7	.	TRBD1	CSVGGTDLYEQYF	TGCAGCGTTGGAGGGACAGATCTCTACGAGCAGTACTTC
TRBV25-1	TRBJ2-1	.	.	CASSELGPQGQFF	TGTGCCAGCAGTGAATTAGGGCCCCAAGGGCAGTTCTTC
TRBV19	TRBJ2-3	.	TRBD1	CASRDRAPSTDTQYF	TGTGCCAGTAGGGACAGGGCCCCTAGCACAGATACGCAGTATTTT
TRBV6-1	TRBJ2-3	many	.	CASSVDLLGSDTQYF	TGTGCCAGCAGTGTTGACTTGCTCGGATCAGATACGCAGTATTTT
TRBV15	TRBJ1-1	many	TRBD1	CATSRGTGPRSAFF	TGTGCCACCAGCAGAGGGACAGGCCCTCGTTCTGCTTTCTTT
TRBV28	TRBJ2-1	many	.	CASSQRGLPRTGNEQFF	TGTGCCAGCAGTCAAAGAGGACTCCCCCGCACCGGCAATGAGCAGTTCTTC
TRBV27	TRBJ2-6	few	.	CASSPARMGLGANVLTF	TGTGCCAGCAGTCCCGCTAGAATGGGGCTTGGGGCCAACGTCCTGACTTTC
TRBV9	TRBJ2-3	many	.	CASSSGPGGTDTQYF	TGTGCCAGCAGCTCCGGTCCGGGGGGCACAGATACGCAGTATTTT
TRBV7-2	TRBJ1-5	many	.	CASSLEDSNQPQHF	TGTGCCAGCAGCTTAGAGGACAGCAATCAGCCCCAGCATTTT
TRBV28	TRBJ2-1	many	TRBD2	CASSLLASGHYNEQFF	TGTGCCAGCAGTTTATTGGCTAGCGGCCACTACAATGAGCAGTTCTTC
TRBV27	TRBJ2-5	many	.	CASSPDPGLSGTQETQYF	TGTGCCAGCAGCCCCGACCCTGGACTAAGCGGTACCCAAGAGACCCAGTACTTC
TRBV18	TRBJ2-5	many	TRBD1	CASSPGTGETQYF	TGTGCCAGCTCACCGGGGACAGGGGAGACCCAGTACTTC
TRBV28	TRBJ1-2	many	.	CASRKLDRPAYGYTF	TGTGCCAGCAGAAAGCTAGACAGGCCCGCCTATGGCTACACCTTC
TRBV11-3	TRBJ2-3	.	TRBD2	CASSLGFPKREVPYTQYF	TGTGCCAGCAGCTTAGGGTTCCCTAAGCGGGAGGTTCCATATACGCAGTATTTT
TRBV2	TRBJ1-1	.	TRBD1	CASSRDRGKPEAFF	TGTGCCAGCAGTAGGGACAGGGGAAAGCCTGAAGCTTTCTTT
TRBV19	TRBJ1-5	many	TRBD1	CASSVDRDSNQPQHF	TGTGCCAGTAGTGTGGACAGGGATAGCAATCAGCCCCAGCATTTT
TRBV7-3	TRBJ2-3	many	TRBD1	CASSRTGGGTDTQYF	TGTGCCAGCAGTCGGACAGGGGGGGGCACAGATACGCAGTATTTT
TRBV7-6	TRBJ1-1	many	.	CASSPRSTGSTEAFF	TGTGCCAGCAGCCCCCGGAGTACAGGGAGCACTGAAGCTTTCTTT
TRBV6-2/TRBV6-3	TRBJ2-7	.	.	CASTRDPYEQYF	TGTGCCAGCACGCGGGATCCCTACGAGCAGTACTTC
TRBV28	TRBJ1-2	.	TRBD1	CASVARGRSYGYTF	TGTGCCAGCGTAGCCAGGGGGCGCAGCTATGGCTACACCTTC
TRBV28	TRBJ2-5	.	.	CASSENRAGETQYF	TGTGCCAGCAGCGAAAACAGGGCTGGGGAGACCCAGTACTTC
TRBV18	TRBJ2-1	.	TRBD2	CASSPPNSGRSWNEQFF	TGTGCCAGCTCACCACCGAATAGCGGGAGGTCATGGAATGAGCAGTTCTTC
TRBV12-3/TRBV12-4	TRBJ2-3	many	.	CASTLGASSTDTQYF	TGTGCCAGCACCCTCGGTGCGTCTAGCACAGATACGCAGTATTTT
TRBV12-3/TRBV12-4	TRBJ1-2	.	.	CASSLETSYGYTF	TGTGCCAGCAGTTTAGAGACTAGCTATGGCTACACCTTC
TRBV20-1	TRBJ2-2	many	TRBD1	CSAGDRDNTGELFF	TGCAGTGCTGGAGACAGGGACAACACCGGGGAGCTGTTTTTT
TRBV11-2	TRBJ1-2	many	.	CASSLHRRHPNYGYTF	TGTGCCAGCAGCTTACATCGCAGACACCCTAACTATGGCTACACCTTC
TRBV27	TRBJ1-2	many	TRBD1	CASSSEDRGFYGYTF	TGTGCCAGCAGTTCGGAGGACAGGGGTTTTTATGGCTACACCTTC
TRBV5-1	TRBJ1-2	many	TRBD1	CASSLAEGTGYYGYTF	TGCGCCAGCAGCTTGGCCGAGGGGACAGGATACTATGGCTACACCTTC
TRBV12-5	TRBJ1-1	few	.	CASGQGLNTEAFF	TGTGCTAGTGGACAGGGACTGAACACTGAAGCTTTCTTT
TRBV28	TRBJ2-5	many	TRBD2	CASSSRLAGIETQYF	TGTGCCAGCAGTTCCCGGCTAGCGGGGATAGAGACCCAGTACTTC
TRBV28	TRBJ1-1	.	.	CASSSPGVAEAFF	TGTGCCAGCAGTTCCCCTGGGGTTGCTGAAGCTTTCTTT
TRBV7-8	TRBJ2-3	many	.	CASSPGTPDTQYF	TGTGCCAGCAGCCCAGGGACACCGGATACGCAGTATTTT
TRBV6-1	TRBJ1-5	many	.	CASGGVGNQPQHF	TGTGCCAGCGGCGGGGTGGGCAATCAGCCCCAGCATTTT
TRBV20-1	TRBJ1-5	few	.	CSARDGQFFSNQPQHF	TGCAGTGCTAGAGACGGGCAGTTCTTTAGCAATCAGCCCCAGCATTTT
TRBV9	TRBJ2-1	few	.	CASSARTPLFYNEQFF	TGTGCCAGCAGCGCAAGGACGCCGCTTTTTTACAATGAGCAGTTCTTC
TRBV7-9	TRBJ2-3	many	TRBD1	CASSSRDRGRPDTQYF	TGTGCCAGCAGCTCACGGGACAGGGGACGCCCAGATACGCAGTATTTT
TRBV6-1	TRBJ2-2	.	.	CASSSRGFGGELFF	TGTGCCAGCAGTTCCCGGGGATTTGGCGGGGAGCTGTTTTTT
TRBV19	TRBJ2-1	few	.	CASSILASYNEQFF	TGTGCCAGTAGTATCCTAGCCTCCTACAATGAGCAGTTCTTC
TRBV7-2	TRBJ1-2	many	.	CASSLQGPGGYTF	TGTGCCAGCAGCTTGCAGGGTCCGGGAGGCTACACCTTC
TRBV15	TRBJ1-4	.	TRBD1	CATSWGQGPLEKLFF	TGTGCCACCAGCTGGGGACAGGGTCCCCTTGAAAAACTGTTTTTT
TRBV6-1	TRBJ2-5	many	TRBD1	CASRRDRAGFETQYF	TGTGCCAGCAGACGCGACAGGGCAGGGTTTGAGACCCAGTACTTC
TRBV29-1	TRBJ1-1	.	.	CSVEGSLEAFF	TGCAGCGTTGAGGGCAGCCTCGAGGCTTTCTTT
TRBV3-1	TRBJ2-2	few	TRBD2	CASSHSAGVRTGELFF	TGTGCCAGCAGCCACTCAGCGGGAGTTCGCACCGGGGAGCTGTTTTTT
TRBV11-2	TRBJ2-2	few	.	CASSFTLDGPGELFF	TGTGCCAGCAGCTTTACACTAGATGGACCCGGGGAGCTGTTTTTT
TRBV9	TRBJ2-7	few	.	CASSEGDLYEQYF	TGTGCCAGCAGCGAAGGGGACCTCTACGAGCAGTACTTC
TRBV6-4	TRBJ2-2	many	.	CASSEEHGSGGELFF	TGTGCCAGCAGTGAGGAGCACGGGTCAGGCGGGGAGCTGTTTTTT
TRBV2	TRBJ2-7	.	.	CASSDPGGVSYEQYF	TGTGCCAGCAGTGACCCCGGCGGTGTTTCTTACGAGCAGTACTTC
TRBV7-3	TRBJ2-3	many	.	CASGRGDTQYF	TGTGCCAGCGGCCGGGGTGATACGCAGTATTTT
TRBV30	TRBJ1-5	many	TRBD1	CAWSVSGGGQPQHF	TGTGCCTGGAGTGTGTCAGGGGGCGGGCAGCCCCAGCATTTT